This T cell receptor beta chain originates from a study of T cell responses to AZD1222 COVID-19 vaccine. Study-wide findings and caveats: Nearly half of spike-specific TCRs reportedly target variant regions that are unmutated in the B.1.351 and B.1.1.7 variants.

Comments on this clone: Its antigen is not identified.

Sequencing was performed with immunoSEQ multiplex PCR; in TCRdb, only in-frame clones are kept and a portion is missing. The sample holds more than 95,000 clones, 80% to 90% seen once. V was cut by 3 bases and J by 4 bases, with 18 bases left in between. The CDR3 spans 16 residues. Germline CDR1 is MRHNA and CDR2 is SNTAGT. The chain couples TRBV6-4 to TRBJ1-2; the D gene is possibly TRBD1 (6 bases). This clonotype was obtained from an adult in good health. Sequenced here: peripheral blood, sampled on day 0 of AZD1222 vaccination. This chain's CDR3 is CASSEGGAGGGYGYTF. DNA for the CDR3: TGTGCCAGCAGTGAAGGAGGCGCGGGGGGCGGCTATGGCTACACCTTC.